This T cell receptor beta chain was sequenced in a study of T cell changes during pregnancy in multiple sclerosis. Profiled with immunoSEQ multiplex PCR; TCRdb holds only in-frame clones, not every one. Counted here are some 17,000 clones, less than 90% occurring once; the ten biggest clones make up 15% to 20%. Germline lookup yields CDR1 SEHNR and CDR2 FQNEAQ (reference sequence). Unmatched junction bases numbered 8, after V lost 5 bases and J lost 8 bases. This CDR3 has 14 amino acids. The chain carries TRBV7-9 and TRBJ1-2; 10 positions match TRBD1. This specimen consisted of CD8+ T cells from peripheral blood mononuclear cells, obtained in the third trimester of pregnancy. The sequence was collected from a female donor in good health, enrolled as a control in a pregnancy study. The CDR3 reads CASSPGQGNSGYTF. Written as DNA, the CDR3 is TGTGCCAGCAGCCCGGGACAGGGGAACAGCGGCTACACCTTC.